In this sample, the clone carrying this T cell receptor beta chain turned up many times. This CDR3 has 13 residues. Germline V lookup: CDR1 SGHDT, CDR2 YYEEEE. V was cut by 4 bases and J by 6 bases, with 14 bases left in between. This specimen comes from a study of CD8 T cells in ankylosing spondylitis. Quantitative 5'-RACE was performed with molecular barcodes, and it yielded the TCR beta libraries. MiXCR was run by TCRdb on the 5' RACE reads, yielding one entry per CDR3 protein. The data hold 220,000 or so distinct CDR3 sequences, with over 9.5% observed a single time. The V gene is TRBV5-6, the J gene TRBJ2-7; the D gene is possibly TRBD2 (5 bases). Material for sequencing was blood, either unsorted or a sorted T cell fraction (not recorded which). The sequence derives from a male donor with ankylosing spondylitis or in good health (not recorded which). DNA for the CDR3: TGTGCCAGCAGCGCGGTGGCGGGCCCCGAGCAGTACTTC. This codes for CASSAVAGPEQYF.